Each of the 10 T cell receptor beta chains below was sequenced from the same sample in a study of STAT5B mutations in CD4+ large granular lymphocyte leukemia. Some clones are missing from TCRdb's copy, which holds only in-frame ones; the method was immunoSEQ multiplex PCR. The sample consists of under 40,000 clones, roughly 78% of them appearing once. The sample taken for sequencing was CD4+ T cells from blood buffy coats. These receptors were taken from a human donor in good health.

The chain links TRBV7-9 to TRBJ2-1; possibly TRBD2 for D (5 bases). Germline assignment: CDR1 SEHNR and CDR2 FQNEAQ (reference sequence). The V gene lost 4 bases and the J gene lost 3 bases, with 7 bases spanning the gap. This CDR3 region has 13 residues. DNA of the CDR3: TGTGCCAGCAGCTACCGGGACTACAATGAGCAGTTCTTC. Its protein product is CASSYRDYNEQFF.

This chain links TRBV6-5 with TRBJ1-1; D is uncertain. The ends were cut back, 0 bases at V and 2 bases at J, with 7 bases in the middle. This CDR3 is built from 14 residues. The germline CDR1 and CDR2 sequences are MNHEY and SVGAGI. The CDR3 bases are TGTGCCAGCAGTTACTCCCAACGCAACACTGAAGCTTTCTTT. Amino acid sequence: CASSYSQRNTEAFF.

The V call is TRBV6-1, the J call TRBJ1-1; the match to TRBD1 covers 7 bases. CDR3 length equals 16 residues. Germline V gives CDR1 MNHNS, CDR2 SASEGT. V lost 2 bases and J lost 10; bases outside the gene matches: 16. The CDR3 DNA reads TGTGCCAGCAGTGAATATTTCGGACAGGCCGCCATGGGAGCTTTCTTT. Its translation is CASSEYFGQAAMGAFF.

CDR3 in DNA: TGTGCCAGCAGCTTAGGGGGCCGAAGGACAGATACGCAGTATTTT. It specifies CASSLGGRRTDTQYF. This chain uses TRBV7-6 with TRBJ2-3; possible D gene TRBD1, 5 bases. The CDR3 consists of 15 residues. V dropped 1 base and J dropped 3 bases, with 11 bases sitting between them. The germline CDR1 and CDR2 sequences are SGHVS and FNYEAQ.

The V call is TRBV7-2, the J call TRBJ1-2; D perhaps matches TRBD1 (6 bases). CDR3 length: 16 amino acids. CDR1 SGHTA and CDR2 FQGNSA come from the germline V gene. Trimming stripped 0 bases from V and 2 bases from J, with 13 bases between. In DNA form, the CDR3 reads TGTGCCAGCAGCTTAGCGGGGGGGGCAGGGAACTATGGCTACACCTTC. Translation gives CASSLAGGAGNYGYTF.

The chain employs TRBV2 and TRBJ1-3; D ambiguous. Deletions cut 1 base from V and 0 bases from J, with 7 bases between. The CDR3 covers 15 residues. Germline V gene lookup returns CDR1 SNHLY and CDR2 FYNNEI. Written as DNA, the CDR3 is TGTGCCAGCAGTGAAGGGTGGAACTCTGGAAACACCATATATTTT. Protein product: CASSEGWNSGNTIYF.

The V gene is TRBV28, the J gene TRBJ1-4; the D gene is possibly TRBD1 (6 bases). The germline V gene encodes CDR1 MDHEN and CDR2 SYDVKM. The V and J ends lost 4 bases and 3 bases respectively, with 18 bases between them. There are 17 residues in the CDR3. CDR3: CASSSLPTTGPNEKLFF. CDR3 coding DNA: TGTGCCAGCAGTTCCCTCCCCACGACAGGCCCTAATGAAAAACTGTTTTTT.

J is TRBJ2-2 and V is TRBV9, with D perhaps TRBD1 (6 bases). The CDR3 has 15 amino acids. Germline loops: CDR1 SGDLS, CDR2 YYNGEE. Trimming shortened V by 2 bases and J by 3 bases, and 11 bases separated the two germline ends. As DNA, the CDR3 is TGTGCCAGCAGCGTCTGGGGGCGGGACACCGGGGAGCTGTTTTTT. Protein product: CASSVWGRDTGELFF.

This chain links TRBV18 with TRBJ2-3, with D perhaps given as TRBD1 or TRBD2 (6 bases each). Trimming took off 0 bases at V and 3 bases at J, with 13 bases between the two ends. Germline V lookup: CDR1 KGHSH, CDR2 LQKENI. The CDR3 is 16 amino acids. CDR3 protein: CASSPPTGARTDTQYF. The CDR3 nucleotides are TGTGCCAGCTCACCACCGACGGGGGCGAGGACAGATACGCAGTATTTT.

The rearrangement uses TRBV28 and TRBJ1-3; tentative D call: TRBD1 (5 bases). V was shortened by 2 bases and J by 4 bases, with 12 bases between the two germline ends. CDR3 length equals 15 residues. Germline V gene sequence: CDR1 MDHEN, CDR2 SYDVKM. CDR3 sequence: CASSLPGTQGNTIYF. DNA of the CDR3: TGTGCCAGCAGTTTACCCGGGACGCAGGGAAACACCATATATTTT.